This TCR beta chain was obtained from a study of beta chain features in type 1 diabetes. CD45RO/CCR7/CD25/CD127/CD95/CD27 sorting isolated CD4+ naive, central memory, regulatory and stem cell-like memory cells. The germline gives CDR1 MNHEY, CDR2 SMNVEV (reference sequence). The CDR3 totals 13 residues. The V segment lost 5 bases and the J segment 4 bases; nucleotides outside the gene matches: 3. This clone was observed a handful of times. Its antigen is not identified. In the same sample, other DNA sequences code for this CDR3. Findings and limits, study-wide: PCR may have favored shorter templates equally in patients and controls. Moderate yet significant TCRB CDR3 shortening was seen in Type 1 diabetes patients in all four CD4+ subsets.

The study reverse transcribed the entire isolated RNA, so it sequenced expressed TCRB transcripts. The data were produced by immunoSEQ multiplex PCR, yet TCRdb's version contains in-frame clones alone and is incomplete. The sample consists of about 160,000 clones, around 8.3% of them appearing once. Sequencing used central memory CD4+ T cells from blood. The chain is built from TRBV27 and TRBJ2-5, with 8 positions matching TRBD1. The sequence was obtained from a woman aged 18-35 years with type 1 diabetes. This CDR3 is CASSTRGRETQYF. The DNA for the CDR3 is TGTGCCAGCAGTACCAGGGGGCGAGAGACCCAGTACTTC.